A single sample is the source of the 2 T cell receptor beta chains below, sequenced in a study of blood T cell repertoires in COVID-19. Profiling relied on immunoSEQ multiplex PCR, and the TCRdb table lists in-frame clones only, not all of them. There are about 280,000 clones in the sample; roughly 80% occur only once, and about 5% lies in the top ten. The material sequenced was PBMCs or T cells enriched from blood (not recorded which). The receptors come from a man aged 40-49 years who had been exposed to COVID-19.

As concerns this clone: With a much larger clone just one base away, this may be a read error. This sample includes further DNA sequences coding for the same CDR3. V gene TRBV20-1 combines with J gene TRBJ2-3; possible D gene TRBD2, 5 bases. The germline V gene encodes CDR1 DFQATT and CDR2 SNEGSKA (reference sequence). Trimming shortened V by 3 bases and J by 3 bases, and 10 bases separated the two germline ends. The CDR3 is 13 residues long. The CDR3 DNA sequence: TGCAGTGCTAGTCTACTAGTAACAGATACGCAGTATTTT. This encodes CSASLLVTDTQYF.

The chain uses TRBV7-6 and TRBJ2-7; a weak D match, TRBD2 (6 bases). The ends were cut back, 4 bases at V and 3 bases at J, with 19 bases in the middle. CDR3 length equals 16 residues. Germline values: CDR1 SGHVS, CDR2 FNYEAQ. CDR3 sequence reads: CASSSAAGLSNYEQYF. CDR3 coding DNA: TGTGCCAGCAGCTCTGCGGCGGGATTAAGCAACTACGAGCAGTACTTC.